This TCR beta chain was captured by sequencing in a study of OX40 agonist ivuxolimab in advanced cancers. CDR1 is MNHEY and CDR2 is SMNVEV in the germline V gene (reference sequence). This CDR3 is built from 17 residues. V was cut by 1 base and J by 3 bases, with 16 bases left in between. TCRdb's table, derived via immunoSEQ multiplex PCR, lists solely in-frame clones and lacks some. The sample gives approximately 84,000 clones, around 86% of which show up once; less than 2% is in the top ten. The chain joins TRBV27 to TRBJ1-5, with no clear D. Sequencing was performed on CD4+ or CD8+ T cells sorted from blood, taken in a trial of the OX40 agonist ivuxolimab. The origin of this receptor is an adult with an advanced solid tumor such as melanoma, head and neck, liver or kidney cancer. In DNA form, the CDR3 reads TGTGCCAGCAGTTTATATAGCCCCCCTGGCAACAATCAGCCCCAGCATTTT. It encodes CASSLYSPPGNNQPQHF.